This T cell receptor (beta chain) derives from a study of blood T cell repertoires in COVID-19. Sequencing used immunoSEQ multiplex PCR; TCRdb keeps in-frame clones, though not all of them. The repertoire holds a few hundred thousand clones, roughly nine tenths seen once, with approximately 6% in the top ten. CDR3 length: 19 residues. The TCR originated in a woman aged 25 to 39 who had recovered from COVID-19. Source material: PBMCs or T cells enriched from blood (not recorded which). The chain recombines TRBV21-1 with TRBJ2-7; TRBD1 is the table's D call, not checked against the DNA. TRBV21-1 is annotated as a pseudogene. CDR3 DNA sequence: TGTGCCAGCAGCACCCCGGGACAGGGGACTAACCCTGACTCCTACGAGCAGTACTTC. Protein sequence: CASSTPGQGTNPDSYEQYF.